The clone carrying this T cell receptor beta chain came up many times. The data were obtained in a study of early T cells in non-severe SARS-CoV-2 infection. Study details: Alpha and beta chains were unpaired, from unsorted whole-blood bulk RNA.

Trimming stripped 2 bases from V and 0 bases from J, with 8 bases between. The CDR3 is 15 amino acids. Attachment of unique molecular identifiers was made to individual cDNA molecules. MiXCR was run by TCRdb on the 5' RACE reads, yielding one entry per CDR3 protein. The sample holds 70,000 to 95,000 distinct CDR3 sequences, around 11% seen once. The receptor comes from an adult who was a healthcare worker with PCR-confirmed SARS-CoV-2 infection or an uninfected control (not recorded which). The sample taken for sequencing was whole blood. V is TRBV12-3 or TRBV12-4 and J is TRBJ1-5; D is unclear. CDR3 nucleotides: TGTGCCAGCAGTTTATCAGTTTATAGCAATCAGCCCCAGCATTTT. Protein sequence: CASSLSVYSNQPQHF.